This TCR beta chain was documented in a study of a mutant IDH1 vaccine in newly diagnosed glioma (dated by TCRdb to about 2021). Turning to the overall study: Eight vaccinations were administered to patients in weeks 1, 3, 5, 7, 11, 15, 19 and 23, corresponding to visits V03 through V10. Prior to enrollment, standard therapy consisting of radiotherapy alone, temozolomide alone, or radiochemotherapy with temozolomide had been administered to patients, with the combination being received by most patients. Vaccination began 4-6 weeks after radiotherapy alone, or alongside temozolomide cycles in the chemotherapy-containing groups. Longitudinal TCRB deep sequencing was done for 25 to 30 treated patients, wherever samples were available for exploratory analyses. Of the 32 treated patients, roughly 60% were male and approximately 40% were female, and the mean age was approximately 40 years. Six visits were used for peripheral blood collection: V03 (baseline), V05, V07, V10, V12 and V13.

Turning to this clone: The antigen it recognizes is unknown. Within one base of it there is no much larger clone, and no base qualities were kept.

Findings and caveats that apply to the study as a whole: No apparent relationship was observed between pseudoprogression and alterations in the top peripheral T cell clonotypes detected by TCRB sequencing. It was noted by the authors that analyses of patient blood samples could not be reproduced owing to sample limitations. Immune responses induced by the vaccine were seen in 93.3% of patients across multiple MHC alleles. Availability determined which PBMC samples were chosen for TCRB deep sequencing.

What the time point label conveys for this sample: week 23, last vaccination. Every vaccine dose consisted of 300 ug of a 20-mer mutant IDH1 peptide in Montanide, administered subcutaneously together with topical imiquimod. Donors had newly diagnosed WHO grade 3 or 4 IDH1-mutant astrocytomas with loss of nuclear ATRX. The samples were drawn from NOA16, a multicentre, single-arm, open-label phase I trial in Germany that tested a mutant IDH1 peptide vaccine in humans for the first time. Genomic DNA for TCRB sequencing was extracted from EDTA blood using the DNeasy Blood and Tissue Kit. To prepare the library, the immunoSEQ multiplex PCR assay was applied. The hsTCRB Kit was used according to the manufacturer's protocol to amplify rearranged TCR beta chain sequences. Sequencing of TCRB libraries was carried out on an Illumina MiSeq. The authors' analysis ran thus. The proprietary platform of the kit vendor was used for demultiplexing, trimming and gene mapping. The table comes from immuneACCESS by way of TCRdb, which keeps in-frame sequences with V and J called. Part of the clones is missing from these tables; in studies checked, under half for an unresolved V gene and the rest for unknown reasons. V, J and clone size reflect that table, while D and trimming were determined from the DNA. The sample records 60,000 to 85,000 clones, more than 80% of which are singletons. The top ten clonotypes cover approximately 0.8% of the sample.

Trimming leaves V shorter by 2 bases and J shorter by 3 bases, with the junction holding 4 bases beyond the gene matches. There are 14 amino acids in the CDR3, from cysteine to phenylalanine inclusive. Only the CDR3 portion is preserved as DNA: 42 bases, with reading frame beginning at the first base. The germline V gene gives CDR1 as MNHEY and CDR2 as SVGAGI. The sample in question was PBMCs, obtained from a glioma patient whose treatment included an IDH1 peptide vaccine. The V gene is TRBV6-5 and the J gene is TRBJ2-7; 7 central nucleotides agree with TRBD1. This sequence originates from a woman in her 50s with glioma. The sequenced DNA: TGTGCCAGCAGTTACGACAGGGAGATCTACGAGCAGTACTTC. Translated, it reads CASSYDREIYEQYF.